The clone carrying this T cell receptor (beta chain) was seen many times. This sample was included in a study of T-cell reconstitution after alpha-beta-depleted transplantation in children. Unique molecular identifiers were incorporated during preparation of the TCRbeta library. One entry per CDR3 protein results from TCRdb running MiXCR on the PCR reads. The table lists about 280,000 distinct CDR3 sequences, around 10% of them singletons. The CDR3 totals 15 residues. Looked up from germline, CDR1 is DFQATT and CDR2 is SNEGSKA (reference sequence). The V and J ends lost 2 bases and 0 bases respectively, with 11 bases between them.

The starting material was peripheral blood, obtained 180 days after TCRalphabeta/CD19-depleted stem cell transplant. V usage is TRBV20-1 and J usage is TRBJ2-1; perhaps TRBD2 as D (6 bases). The receptor was isolated from a male patient aged 2-15 years who had a stem cell transplant for chronic granulomatous disease, so the T cells may come from the graft donor. The CDR3 region has the DNA TGCAGTGCTAGAATCCCCGGGAGCTCCTACAATGAGCAGTTCTTC. This sequence encodes CSARIPGSSYNEQFF.